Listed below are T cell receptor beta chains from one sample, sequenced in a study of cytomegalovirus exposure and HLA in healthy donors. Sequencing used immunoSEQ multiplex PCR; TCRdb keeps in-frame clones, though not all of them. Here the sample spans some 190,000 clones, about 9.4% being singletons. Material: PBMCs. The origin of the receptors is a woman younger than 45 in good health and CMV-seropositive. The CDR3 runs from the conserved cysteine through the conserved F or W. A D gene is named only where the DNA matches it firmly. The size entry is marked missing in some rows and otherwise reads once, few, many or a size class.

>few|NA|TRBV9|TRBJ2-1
TGTGCCAGCAGCCCTACGCCCACAGGGATCGACAATGAGCAGTTCTTC
CASSPTPTGIDNEQFF
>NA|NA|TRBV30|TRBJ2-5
TGTGCCTGGAGTGTATTCTTTCAAGAGACCCAGTACTTC
CAWSVFFQETQYF
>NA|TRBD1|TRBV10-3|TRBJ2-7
TGTGCCATCAGCCCGGGACAGGTGTTCTGGGGATTCTACGAGCAGTACTTC
CAISPGQVFWGFYEQYF
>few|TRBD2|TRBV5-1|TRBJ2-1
TGCGCCAGCAGCTTGGACAGCGGGGATTACAATGAGCAGTTCTTC
CASSLDSGDYNEQFF
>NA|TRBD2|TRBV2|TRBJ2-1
TGTGTCACAGAGCGGGAGGGGTACAATGAGCAGTTCTTC
CVTEREGYNEQFF
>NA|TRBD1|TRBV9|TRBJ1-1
TGTGCCAGCAGCCCTTGGACAGGCGGACTGAACACTGAAGCTTTCTTT
CASSPWTGGLNTEAFF
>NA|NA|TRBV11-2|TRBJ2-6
TGTGCCAGCAGCTTAAATAGGGGGTCTGGGGCCAACGTCCTGACTTTC
CASSLNRGSGANVLTF
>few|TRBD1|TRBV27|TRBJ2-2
TGTGCCAGCAATTCTTGGACAGGGGGCTCCACCGGGGAGCTGTTTTTT
CASNSWTGGSTGELFF
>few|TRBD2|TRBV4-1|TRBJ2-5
TGCGCCAGCAGCCCCCGGGAGGGCCTCGGGGAGACCCAGTACTTC
CASSPREGLGETQYF
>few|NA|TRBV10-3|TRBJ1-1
TGTGCCATCAGGGACTATATGAACACTGAAGCTTTCTTT
CAIRDYMNTEAFF
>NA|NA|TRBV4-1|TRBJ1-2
TGCGCCAGCAGCCGCAGGGGACGCTATGGCTACACCTTC
CASSRRGRYGYTF
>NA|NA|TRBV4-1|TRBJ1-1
TGCGCCAGCAGCCCGCTTACTAGCACTGAAGCTTTCTTT
CASSPLTSTEAFF